This TCR beta chain was observed in a study of blood T cell repertoires in COVID-19. The CDR3 sequence is 17 residues long. Germline CDR1 MGHRA, CDR2 YSYEKL. V lost 1 base, J lost 4 bases, and 11 bases stayed unmatched. Produced via immunoSEQ multiplex PCR; TCRdb's table is partial and in-frame only. The sample comprises about 310,000 clones, approximately 89% of which are singletons, and 9.5% rests with the top ten. Living in about two dozen US areas, the participants were between about 18 and 100 years of age. This clonotype originated in a woman in her forties who had recovered from COVID-19. V usage is TRBV4-1 and J usage is TRBJ2-5; TRBD2 matches 8 bases. Material: PBMCs or T cells enriched from blood (not recorded which). The CDR3 region has the DNA TGCGCCAGCAGCCAAGGTGCCCTTACTAGCGGCGGAGAGACCCAGTACTTC. Residues: CASSQGALTSGGETQYF.